Sequencing of this TCR beta chain was carried out in a study of T cells after yellow fever vaccination. Background on the study: Each low-cell-number fraction was prepared by means of SMART-Seq v4 Ultra Low Input. Study-wide points: CD4 and CD8 compartments shared a small share of clonotypes, likely from convergent recombination. Abundant clonotypes from the bulk population could contaminate FACS-sorted repertoires.

A remark on this clonotype: Antigen unknown.

CDR1 SGHTA and CDR2 FQGTGA come from the germline V gene. The V end was cut by 1 base, the J end by 3 bases, with 10 bases between. The CDR3 covers 15 residues. Via MiXCR, TCRdb re-called the 5' RACE reads, giving one row per CDR3 protein. This table has hundreds of thousands of distinct CDR3 sequences, under 20% appearing once. The chain joins TRBV7-3 to TRBJ2-1, with a possible D match to TRBD1 (5 bases). This clonotype was obtained from a young man who received the YFV17D yellow fever vaccine. This sample comprised PBMCs, obtained before the yellow fever booster vaccination. CDR3 in amino acids: CASSLRAGIYNEQFF. The CDR3, as DNA: TGTGCCAGCAGCTTAAGGGCAGGGATCTACAATGAGCAGTTCTTC.